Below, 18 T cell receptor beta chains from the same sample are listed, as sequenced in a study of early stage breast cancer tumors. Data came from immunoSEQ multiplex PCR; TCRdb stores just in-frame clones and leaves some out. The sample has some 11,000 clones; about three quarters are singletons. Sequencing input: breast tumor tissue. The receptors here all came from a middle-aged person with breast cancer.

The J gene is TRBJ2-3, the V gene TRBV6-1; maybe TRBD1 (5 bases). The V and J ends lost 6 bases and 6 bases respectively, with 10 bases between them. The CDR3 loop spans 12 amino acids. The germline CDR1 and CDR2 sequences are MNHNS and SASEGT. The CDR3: CASRKAGDTQYF. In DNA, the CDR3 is TGTGCCAGCAGGAAGGCAGGGGATACGCAGTATTTT.

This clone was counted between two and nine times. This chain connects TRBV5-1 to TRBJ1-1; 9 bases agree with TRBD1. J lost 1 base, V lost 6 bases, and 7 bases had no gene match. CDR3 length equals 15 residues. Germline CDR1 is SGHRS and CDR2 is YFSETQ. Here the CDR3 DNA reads TGCGCCAGCAATCAGGGACAGGGCGGGAACACTGAAGCTTTCTTT. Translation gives CASNQGQGGNTEAFF.

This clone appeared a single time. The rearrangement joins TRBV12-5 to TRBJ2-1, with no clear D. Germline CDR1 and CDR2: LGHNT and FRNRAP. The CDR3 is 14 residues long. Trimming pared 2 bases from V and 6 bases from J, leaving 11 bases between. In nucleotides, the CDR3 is TGTGCTAGTGGTTTGAATCAGCAGGCCAATGAGCAGTTCTTC. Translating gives CASGLNQQANEQFF.

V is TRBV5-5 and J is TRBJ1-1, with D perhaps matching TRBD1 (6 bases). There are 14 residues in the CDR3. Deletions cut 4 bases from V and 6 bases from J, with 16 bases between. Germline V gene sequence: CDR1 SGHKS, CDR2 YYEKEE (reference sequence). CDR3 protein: CASSARGGIAEAFF. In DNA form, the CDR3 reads TGTGCCAGCAGCGCCCGAGGGGGGATAGCTGAAGCTTTCTTT.

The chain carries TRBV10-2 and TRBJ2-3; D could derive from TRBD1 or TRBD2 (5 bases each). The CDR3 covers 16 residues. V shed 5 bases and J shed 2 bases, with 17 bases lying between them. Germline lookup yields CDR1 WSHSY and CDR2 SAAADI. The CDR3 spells CASSINRGGITDTQYF. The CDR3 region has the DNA TGCGCCAGCAGTATCAATCGTGGGGGTATCACAGATACGCAGTATTTT.

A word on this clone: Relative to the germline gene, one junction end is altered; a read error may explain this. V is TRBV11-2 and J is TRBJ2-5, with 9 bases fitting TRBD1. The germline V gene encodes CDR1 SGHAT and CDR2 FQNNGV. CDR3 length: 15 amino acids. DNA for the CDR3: TGTGCCAGCAGCCTAGATGGACAGGGGCCAGAGACCCAGTACTTC. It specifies CASSLDGQGPETQYF.

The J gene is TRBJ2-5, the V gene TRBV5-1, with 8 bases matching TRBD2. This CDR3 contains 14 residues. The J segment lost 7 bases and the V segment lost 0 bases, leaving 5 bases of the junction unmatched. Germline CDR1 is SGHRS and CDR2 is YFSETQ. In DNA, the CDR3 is TGCGCCAGCAGCTTGGGACTAGCGAGGGGGACCCAGTACTTC. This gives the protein CASSLGLARGTQYF.

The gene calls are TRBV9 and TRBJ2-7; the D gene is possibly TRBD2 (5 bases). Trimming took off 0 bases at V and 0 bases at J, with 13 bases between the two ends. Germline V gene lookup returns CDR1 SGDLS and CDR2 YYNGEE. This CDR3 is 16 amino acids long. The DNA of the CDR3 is TGTGCCAGCAGCGTAGGCCTTTCTGGAGGCTCCTACGAGCAGTACTTC. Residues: CASSVGLSGGSYEQYF.

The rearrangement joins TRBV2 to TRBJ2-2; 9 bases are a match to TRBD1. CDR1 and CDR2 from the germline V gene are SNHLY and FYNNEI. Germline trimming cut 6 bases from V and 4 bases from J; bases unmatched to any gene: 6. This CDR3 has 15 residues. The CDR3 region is CASRLQGAGTGELFF. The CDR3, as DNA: TGTGCCAGCAGGCTACAGGGGGCAGGCACCGGGGAGCTGTTTTTT.

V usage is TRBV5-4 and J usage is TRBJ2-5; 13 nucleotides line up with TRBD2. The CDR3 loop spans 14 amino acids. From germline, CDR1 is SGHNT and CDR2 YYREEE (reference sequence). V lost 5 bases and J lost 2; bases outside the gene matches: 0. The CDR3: CASRLAGGQETQYF. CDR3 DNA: TGTGCCAGCAGACTAGCGGGAGGGCAAGAGACCCAGTACTTC. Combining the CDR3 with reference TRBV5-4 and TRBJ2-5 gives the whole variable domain ETGVTQSPTHLIKTRGQQVTLRCSSQSGHNTVSWYQQALGQGPQFIFQYYREEENGRGNFPPRFSGLQFPNYSSELNVNALELDDSALYLCASRLAGGQETQYFGPGTRLLVL.

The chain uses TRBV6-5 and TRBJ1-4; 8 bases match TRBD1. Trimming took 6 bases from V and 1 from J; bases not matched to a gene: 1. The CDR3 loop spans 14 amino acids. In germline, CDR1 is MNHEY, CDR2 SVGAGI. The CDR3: CASRDRETNEKLFF. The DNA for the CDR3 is TGTGCCAGCAGGGACAGGGAAACTAATGAAAAACTGTTTTTT.

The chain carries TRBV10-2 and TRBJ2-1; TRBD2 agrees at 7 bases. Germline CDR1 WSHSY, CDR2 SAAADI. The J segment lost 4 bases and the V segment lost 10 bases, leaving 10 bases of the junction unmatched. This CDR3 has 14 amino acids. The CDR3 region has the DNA TGCGCCACGGCAACTAGCGACCTTTACAATGAGCAGTTCTTC. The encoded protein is CATATSDLYNEQFF.

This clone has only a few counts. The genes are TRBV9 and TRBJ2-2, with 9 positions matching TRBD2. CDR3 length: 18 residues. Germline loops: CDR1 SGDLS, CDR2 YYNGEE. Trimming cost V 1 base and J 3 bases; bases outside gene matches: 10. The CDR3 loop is CASSVRAREGQDTGELFF. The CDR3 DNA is TGTGCCAGCAGCGTAAGGGCGCGGGAGGGCCAAGACACCGGGGAGCTGTTTTTT. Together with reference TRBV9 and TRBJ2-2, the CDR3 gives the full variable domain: DSGVTQTPKHLITATGQRVTLRCSPRSGDLSVYWYQQSLDQGLQFLIQYYNGEERAKGNILERFSAQQFPDLHSELNLSSLELGDSALYFCASSVRAREGQDTGELFFGEGSRLTVL.

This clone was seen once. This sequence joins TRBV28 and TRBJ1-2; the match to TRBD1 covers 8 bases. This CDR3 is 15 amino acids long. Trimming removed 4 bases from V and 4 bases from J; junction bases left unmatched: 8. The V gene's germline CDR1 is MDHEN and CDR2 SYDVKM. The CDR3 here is CASSSPGQGLYGYTF. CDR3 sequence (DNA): TGTGCCAGCAGTTCGCCAGGACAGGGCCTCTATGGCTACACCTTC.

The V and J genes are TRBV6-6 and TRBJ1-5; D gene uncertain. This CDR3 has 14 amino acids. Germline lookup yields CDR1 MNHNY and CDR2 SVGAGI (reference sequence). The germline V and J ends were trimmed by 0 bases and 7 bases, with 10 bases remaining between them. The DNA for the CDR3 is TGTGCCAGCAGTTACTCGCGTCCGGGGCAGCCCCAGCATTTT. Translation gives CASSYSRPGQPQHF.

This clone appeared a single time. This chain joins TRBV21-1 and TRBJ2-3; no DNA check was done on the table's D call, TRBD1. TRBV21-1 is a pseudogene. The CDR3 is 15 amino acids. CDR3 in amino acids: CASSLTGGVADTQYF. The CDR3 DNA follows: TGTGCCAGCAGCCTGACAGGGGGGGTGGCAGATACGCAGTATTTT.

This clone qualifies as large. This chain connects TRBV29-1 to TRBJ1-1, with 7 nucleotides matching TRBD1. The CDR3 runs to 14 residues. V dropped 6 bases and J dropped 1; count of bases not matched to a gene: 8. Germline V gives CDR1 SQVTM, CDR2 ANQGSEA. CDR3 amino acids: CSVNGRQGNTEAFF. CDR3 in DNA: TGCAGCGTCAACGGGAGACAGGGGAACACTGAAGCTTTCTTT.

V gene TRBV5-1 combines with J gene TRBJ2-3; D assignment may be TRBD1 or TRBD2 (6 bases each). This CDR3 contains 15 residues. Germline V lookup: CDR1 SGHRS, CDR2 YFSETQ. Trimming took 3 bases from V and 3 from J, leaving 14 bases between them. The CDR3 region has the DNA TGCGCCAGCAGCTGGGGGATAGGGGGGACAGATACGCAGTATTTT. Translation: CASSWGIGGTDTQYF.